Here is one T cell receptor beta chain with its context. V lost 2 bases and J lost 2; bases outside the gene matches: 4. The length of the CDR3 is 14 residues. From germline, CDR1 is DFQATT and CDR2 SNEGSKA (reference sequence). Time point specified: newly diagnosed GD, antithyroid drugs for less than 3 months. PBMCs provided the RNA from which the TCR library was made. These data come from a study of regulatory T cells in long-lasting Graves disease. Libraries of TCR beta came from iRepertoire HTBI primers plus Arm-PCR of CDR3 regions. TCRdb re-called the multiplex PCR reads with MiXCR, one entry per CDR3 protein. The sample contains 580,000 or so distinct CDR3 sequences, roughly 15% of which appear only once. The same data also went into a second study, on T cells in Graves' hyperthyroidism and ophthalmopathy. That source notes: A patient was excluded if there was uncontrolled infection, other autoimmune disease, pregnancy or lactation.

The sample in question was peripheral blood mononuclear cells (PBMCs), obtained at new diagnosis, from a patient treated with antithyroid drugs. This receptor was taken from a man between 18 and 29 years old with Graves disease. The gene calls are TRBV20-1 and TRBJ1-1, with TRBD1 matching 8 bases. DNA for the CDR3: TGCAGTGCTAGACGAGGGACAGGCAACACTGAAGCTTTCTTT. Protein sequence: CSARRGTGNTEAFF.